These 22 T cell receptor beta chains share one sample of origin, sequenced in a study of cytomegalovirus exposure and HLA in healthy donors (dated by TCRdb to about 2017). Library preparation employed the immunoSEQ multiplex PCR assay. The multiplex PCR relied on a mix of 60 forward primers for TCR Vbeta segments and 13 reverse primers for TCR Jbeta segments. TCRdb mirrors the immuneACCESS table, restricted to in-frame sequences. Some clones are absent from its copies; in checked studies, under half trace to an unresolved V gene, and the reason for the others is unknown. The sample yields 150,000 to 200,000 clones; 82% were counted once. The ten largest account for over 5% of the sample. Specimen: PBMCs. These receptors were taken from a woman aged 45-60 years in good health and CMV-seropositive.

In this sample, this clone turned up a few times. This chain joins TRBV9 and TRBJ2-3; 7 positions match TRBD2. Trimming took 4 bases from V and 1 from J; bases not matched to a gene: 6. The CDR3 runs to 15 residues. Germline CDR1 reads SGDLS; CDR2 reads YYNGEE. CDR3 sequence (DNA): TGTGCCAGCAGCTCCGGGGGGAGGGGCACAGATACGCAGTATTTT. Encoded protein: CASSSGGRGTDTQYF.

This clone was seen just once. The chain couples TRBV27 to TRBJ1-1, with D maybe TRBD1 (6 bases). Germline V lookup: CDR1 MNHEY, CDR2 SMNVEV (reference sequence). The V end was cut by 6 bases, the J end by 3 bases, with 17 bases between. The CDR3 is 15 residues long. In DNA form, the CDR3 reads TGTGCCAGCAGGGCCGTCAGGGGCTGGGACACTGAAGCTTTCTTT. It specifies CASRAVRGWDTEAFF.

A few counts support this clone. The rearrangement joins TRBV19 to TRBJ1-6; 10 nucleotides match TRBD1. This CDR3 comprises 14 residues. Germline values: CDR1 LNHDA, CDR2 SQIVND (reference sequence). Losses at the gene ends were 8 bases for V and 10 bases for J; bases not matched to a gene: 8. The CDR3 here is CASADRGLGSPLHF. The CDR3 DNA sequence: TGTGCCAGTGCCGACAGGGGGCTAGGATCACCCCTCCACTTT. The full variable domain, its missing parts supplied by reference TRBV19 and TRBJ1-6, is DGGITQSPKYLFRKEGQNVTLSCEQNLNHDAMYWYRQDPGQGLRLIYYSQIVNDFQKGDIAEGYSVSREKKESFPLTVTSAQKNPTAFYLCASADRGLGSPLHFGNGTRLTVT.

The chain uses TRBV5-5 and TRBJ1-6; maybe TRBD1 (6 bases). The CDR3 runs to 13 residues. V was cut by 3 bases and J by 9 bases, with 10 bases left in between. Looked up from germline, CDR1 is SGHKS and CDR2 is YYEKEE (reference sequence). The CDR3 DNA reads as TGTGCCAGCAGCTATACAGGGATTTCACCCCTCCACTTT. Translated, it gives CASSYTGISPLHF.

The V gene is TRBV28, the J gene TRBJ2-1; a possible D gene is TRBD2 (6 bases). Germline CDR1 reads MDHEN; CDR2 reads SYDVKM. V was shortened by 6 bases and J by 8 bases, with 29 bases between the two germline ends. The CDR3 spans 18 residues. The CDR3: CASSSPGASGGARDEQFF. In DNA, the CDR3 is TGTGCCAGCAGCTCCCCTGGGGCGTCTGGCGGGGCCCGGGATGAGCAGTTCTTC. The full variable domain, completed using reference TRBV28 and TRBJ2-1, is DVKVTQSSRYLVKRTGEKVFLECVQDMDHENMFWYRQDPGLGLRLIYFSYDVKMKEKGDIPEGYSVSREKKERFSLILESASTNQTSMYLCASSSPGASGGARDEQFFGPGTRLTVL.

CDR3: CASRRTSGRINEQFF. The CDR3 DNA reads as TGTGCCAGCAGAAGAACTAGCGGGAGGATCAATGAGCAGTTCTTC. This chain links TRBV27 with TRBJ2-1; 12 bases are a match to TRBD2. The germline V gene has CDR1 MNHEY and CDR2 SMNVEV (reference sequence). The CDR3 totals 15 residues. V was pared by 6 bases and J by 6 bases, with 6 bases of the junction left unmatched.

As to this clone: An end of the junction does not agree with germline; a read error may underlie this. The chain is built from TRBV2 and TRBJ2-6; weak D call: TRBD1 (5 bases). Germline values: CDR1 SNHLY, CDR2 FYNNEI. The CDR3 is 14 residues long. CDR3 DNA: TGTGCCACCACTCAGAGCTCTGGGGCCAACGGCCTGACTTTC. It codes for CATTQSSGANGLTF.

Concerning this clone: At one end the junction does not follow the germline gene, possibly because of a read error. The CDR3 spells CSSSLSSVEQYF. CDR3 sequence (DNA): TGTTCCAGCAGCTTATCCTCGGTGGAGCAGTACTTC. The chain joins TRBV7-9 to TRBJ2-7; no reliable D call. The CDR3 length is 12 residues. Germline values: CDR1 SEHNR, CDR2 FQNEAQ (reference sequence). Full variable domain (outside the CDR3, taken from reference TRBV7-9 and TRBJ2-7): DTGVSQNPRHKITKRGQNVTFRCDPISEHNRLYWYRQTLGQGPEFLTYFQNEAQLEKSRLLSDRFSAERPKGSFSTLEIQRTEQGDSAMYLCSSSLSSVEQYFGPGTRLTVT.

The chain carries TRBV27 and TRBJ2-5; TRBD2 aligns across 8 bases. The J call could be wrong; TRBJ2-7 is a better fit for the DNA end. The length of the CDR3 is 14 residues. Germline assignment: CDR1 MNHEY and CDR2 SMNVEV (reference sequence). The CDR3 spells CASSLTSGSYEQYF. The CDR3 region has the DNA TGTGCCAGCAGTTTAACTAGCGGATCCTACGAGCAGTACTTC.

The J gene is TRBJ1-5, the V gene TRBV28; 8 nucleotides agree with TRBD1. J lost 4 bases, V lost 8 bases, and 4 bases had no gene match. Per the germline V gene, CDR1 is MDHEN and CDR2 is SYDVKM. CDR3 length equals 13 residues. Here the CDR3 DNA reads TGTGCCAGCCGCGACAGGGGAAATCAGCCCCAGCATTTT. Translating gives CASRDRGNQPQHF.

There are a few counts of this clone. The V gene is TRBV12-5, the J gene TRBJ2-1; possibly TRBD1 for D (6 bases). The ends were cut back, 8 bases at V and 3 bases at J, with 23 bases in the middle. This CDR3 has 17 amino acids. Germline V lookup: CDR1 LGHNT, CDR2 FRNRAP. CDR3 nucleotides: TGTGCTAGTAGGGCCGAGGTGGGGGCAATTGGCTACAATGAGCAGTTCTTC. This gives the protein CASRAEVGAIGYNEQFF.

V gene TRBV30 combines with J gene TRBJ2-5, with D possibly being TRBD1 (6 bases). V lost 0 bases and J 11 bases, leaving 16 bases between the germline ends. The CDR3 length is 13 residues. Germline loops: CDR1 GTSNPN, CDR2 SVGIG (reference sequence). CDR3 residues: CAWSVVTGLEQYF. CDR3 nucleotide sequence: TGTGCCTGGAGTGTAGTCACAGGGCTTGAGCAGTACTTC.

The chain couples TRBV6-5 to TRBJ1-4; possible D gene TRBD1, 6 bases. The CDR3 is made up of 14 amino acids. Germline CDR1 and CDR2: MNHEY and SVGAGI. V was shortened by 5 bases and J by 3 bases, with 10 bases between the two germline ends. CDR3 region: CASSTRGANEKLFF. CDR3 DNA sequence: TGTGCCAGCAGTACCAGGGGTGCTAATGAAAAACTGTTTTTT.

This sequence joins TRBV18 and TRBJ2-1; possibly TRBD2 for D (7 bases). Germline values: CDR1 KGHSH, CDR2 LQKENI. V was pared by 2 bases and J by 9 bases, with 11 bases between. The CDR3 has 13 amino acids. CDR3 sequence (DNA): TGTGCCAGCTCACCAACCGGGGGGCTTGAGCAGTTCTTC. Its translation is CASSPTGGLEQFF.

J is TRBJ1-5 and V is TRBV19, with D possibly being TRBD1 (6 bases). The V end was cut by 6 bases, the J end by 8 bases, with 14 bases between. The CDR3 runs to 13 residues. CDR1 is LNHDA and CDR2 is SQIVND in the germline V gene (reference sequence). The DNA of the CDR3 is TGTGCCAGTAGGGCCAGGGGCCAAGAGCCCCAGCATTTT. Encoded protein: CASRARGQEPQHF.

V is TRBV5-1 and J is TRBJ2-7; no clear D gene. Between the trimmed V and J ends, which lost 3 bases and 4 bases, there was a span of 5 bases. Germline lookup yields CDR1 SGHRS and CDR2 YFSETQ. This CDR3 contains 11 residues. CDR3 in amino acids: CASSSGYEQYF. Written as DNA, the CDR3 is TGCGCCAGCAGCTCGGGTTACGAGCAGTACTTC.

As DNA, the CDR3 is TGTGCCAGCTCCTCGTCCGACGAGCAGTACTTC. Its translation: CASSSSDEQYF. V and J are TRBV18 and TRBJ2-7; D is undetermined. The CDR3 has 11 residues. The V gene lost 6 bases and the J gene lost 5 bases, with 8 bases spanning the gap. Per the germline V gene, CDR1 is KGHSH and CDR2 is LQKENI. Using reference TRBV18 and TRBJ2-7 for the parts outside the CDR3, the full variable domain is NAGVMQNPRHLVRRRGQEARLRCSPMKGHSHVYWYRQLPEEGLKFMVYLQKENIIDESGMPKERFSAEFPKEGPSILRIQQVVRGDSAAYFCASSSSDEQYFGPGTRLTVT.

The chain employs TRBV29-1 and TRBJ2-3, with 9 bases lining up with TRBD2. The CDR3 runs 13 residues. J was trimmed by 6 bases and V by 3 bases; bases with no gene match: 4. CDR1 and CDR2 from the germline V gene are SQVTM and ANQGSEA. CDR3 in amino acids: CSVETSGGDTQYF. The CDR3 DNA is TGCAGCGTTGAGACTAGCGGAGGGGATACGCAGTATTTT.

The chain uses TRBV7-2 and TRBJ1-2, with unresolved D. V was pared by 3 bases and J by 0 bases, with 11 bases between. The germline V gene has CDR1 SGHTA and CDR2 FQGNSA. This CDR3 has 15 amino acids. The CDR3 spells CASSLKFDSNYGYTF. In DNA form, the CDR3 reads TGTGCCAGCAGCTTGAAATTCGACTCTAACTATGGCTACACCTTC.

The chain combines TRBV19 with TRBJ1-1; no firm D call. Germline V gene data show CDR1 as LNHDA and CDR2 as SQIVND (reference sequence). The CDR3 has 13 residues. Trimming took 7 bases from V and 1 from J, leaving 10 bases between them. The CDR3 sequence is CASTRGRNTEAFF. The CDR3 coding sequence is TGTGCCAGTACCAGAGGGCGGAACACTGAAGCTTTCTTT.

The chain combines TRBV15 with TRBJ2-5; 8 bases agree with TRBD1. V shed 1 base and J 6 bases; nucleotides not matched to a gene: 7. The CDR3 is 15 residues long. Germline V CDR1 and CDR2: LNHNV, YYDKDF (reference sequence). The CDR3: CATSRGQGFSQTQYF. Written as DNA, the CDR3 is TGTGCCACCAGCAGAGGACAGGGGTTCTCTCAGACCCAGTACTTC.

The chain combines TRBV5-5 with TRBJ2-2, with TRBD2 identical over 7 bases. The V gene end was trimmed by 1 base and the J gene end by 0 bases; junction bases not matched to a gene: 6. Germline loops: CDR1 SGHKS, CDR2 YYEKEE (reference sequence). The CDR3 is 17 amino acids. CDR3 amino acids: CASSLSSGASNTGELFF. The CDR3, as DNA: TGTGCCAGCAGCTTGTCCAGCGGGGCATCGAACACCGGGGAGCTGTTTTTT.